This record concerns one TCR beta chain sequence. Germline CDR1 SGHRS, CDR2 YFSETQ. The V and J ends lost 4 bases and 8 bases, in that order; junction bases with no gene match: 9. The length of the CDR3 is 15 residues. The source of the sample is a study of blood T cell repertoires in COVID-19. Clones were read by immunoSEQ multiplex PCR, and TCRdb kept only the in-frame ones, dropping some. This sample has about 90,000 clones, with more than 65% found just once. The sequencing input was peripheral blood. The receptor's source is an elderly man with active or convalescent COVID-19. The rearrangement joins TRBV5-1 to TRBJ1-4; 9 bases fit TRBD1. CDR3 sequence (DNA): TGCGCCAGCAGCCAACAGGGGGCTGAAGGCGAAAAACTGTTTTTT. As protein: CASSQQGAEGEKLFF.